A single sample gave rise to the 21 T cell receptor beta chains below, sequenced in a study of PD-1 blockade in classical Hodgkin lymphoma. All patients experienced relapse after autologous stem cell transplantation, and brentuximab vedotin exposure was variable. Assay: immunoSEQ multiplex PCR; the TCRdb copy retains only in-frame clones and omits some. The profile shows about 19,000 clones, 70% to 80% of them singletons. This specimen consisted of peripheral blood mononuclear cells (PBMCs), obtained before the second cycle of nivolumab. The origin of the receptors is a human donor with classical Hodgkin lymphoma.

This clone was found once. The gene calls are TRBV29-1 and TRBJ1-2, with D possibly being TRBD1 (5 bases). The V gene's germline CDR1 is SQVTM and CDR2 ANQGSEA. Trimming removed 2 bases from V and 4 bases from J, with 11 bases in between. The CDR3 is 13 amino acids. For the CDR3, the DNA is TGCAGCGTTGAATTGCCAGGGCCCTATGGCTACACCTTC. It is translated as CSVELPGPYGYTF.

The CDR3 is CASSLSGLVYNEQFF. CDR3 DNA: TGTGCCAGCAGTTTGAGCGGACTGGTATACAATGAGCAGTTCTTC. The V gene is TRBV27, the J gene TRBJ2-1, with D maybe TRBD2 (5 bases). CDR3 length: 15 residues. The ends were cut back, 3 bases at V and 4 bases at J, with 13 bases in the middle. CDR1 MNHEY and CDR2 SMNVEV come from the germline V gene (reference sequence).

The rearrangement joins TRBV18 to TRBJ1-6; D remains unclear. This CDR3 spans 15 amino acids. Trimming pared 2 bases from V and 4 bases from J, leaving 9 bases between. CDR1 is KGHSH, CDR2 LQKENI, per germline. The CDR3 spells CASSPGGGYNSPLHF. DNA for the CDR3: TGTGCCAGCTCACCAGGTGGCGGGTATAATTCACCCCTCCACTTT.

This clone occurred a few times. This rearrangement joins TRBV6-5 to TRBJ1-2; unclear D gene. The length of the CDR3 is 12 residues. The ends were cut back, 8 bases at V and 9 bases at J, with 16 bases in the middle. Germline CDR1 and CDR2: MNHEY and SVGAGI. CDR3 in DNA: TGTGCCAGCTCTATGGCCGGTATACGCTACACCTTC. It yields the protein CASSMAGIRYTF.

V gene TRBV5-1 combines with J gene TRBJ2-7, with 9 positions matching TRBD1. CDR1 is SGHRS and CDR2 is YFSETQ in the germline V gene. The V and J ends lost 3 bases and 2 bases, in that order; junction bases with no gene match: 6. CDR3 length: 15 residues. In DNA, the CDR3 is TGCGCCAGCAGCTCTGGCGGGACAGGGCCCTACGAGCAGTACTTC. Protein sequence: CASSSGGTGPYEQYF. The full variable domain, with the rest looked up from reference TRBV5-1 and TRBJ2-7, is KAGVTQTPRYLIKTRGQQVTLSCSPISGHRSVSWYQQTPGQGLQFLFEYFSETQRNKGNFPGRFSGRQFSNSRSEMNVSTLELGDSALYLCASSSGGTGPYEQYFGPGTRLTVT.

This clone has just one count. CDR3 protein: CASSPRERTYNEQFF. The CDR3 nucleotides read TGTGCCAGCAGCCCGCGGGAAAGGACCTACAATGAGCAGTTCTTC. This rearrangement joins TRBV5-6 to TRBJ2-1; maybe TRBD2 (6 bases). This CDR3 spans 15 amino acids. Between the trimmed V and J ends, which lost 4 bases and 2 bases, there was a span of 13 bases. Germline V gene lookup returns CDR1 SGHDT and CDR2 YYEEEE. Based on the CDR3 plus reference TRBV5-6 and TRBJ2-1, the full variable domain is DAGVTQSPTHLIKTRGQQVTLRCSPKSGHDTVSWYQQALGQGPQFIFQYYEEEERQRGNFPDRFSGHQFPNYSSELNVNALLLGDSALYLCASSPRERTYNEQFFGPGTRLTVL.

CDR3 in amino acids: CASSLKSNRGLNYGYTF. For the CDR3, the DNA is TGTGCCAGCAGTTTAAAGTCTAACAGGGGCCTCAACTATGGCTACACCTTC. The chain combines TRBV27 with TRBJ1-2; 7 nucleotides agree with TRBD1. CDR3 length equals 17 residues. Germline V CDR1 and CDR2: MNHEY, SMNVEV (reference sequence). The J segment lost 2 bases and the V segment lost 2 bases, leaving 11 bases of the junction unmatched.

The V and J genes are TRBV5-5 and TRBJ1-1; D is possibly TRBD1 (6 bases). Looked up from germline, CDR1 is SGHKS and CDR2 is YYEKEE (reference sequence). Between the trimmed V and J ends, which lost 3 bases and 10 bases, there was a span of 13 bases. The CDR3 consists of 12 residues. CDR3 loop: CASSSDRSSAFF. The DNA of the CDR3 is TGTGCCAGCAGCTCCGACAGGTCCTCAGCTTTCTTT.

The chain is built from TRBV5-6 and TRBJ1-3; TRBD1 agrees at 8 bases. V lost 4 bases to trimming and J lost 1 base; unmatched junction nucleotides: 7. The CDR3 contains 16 residues. Germline CDR1 reads SGHDT; CDR2 reads YYEEEE. CDR3 in amino acids: CASSLDREGSGNTIYF. Here the CDR3 DNA reads TGTGCCAGCAGCCTGGACAGGGAGGGGTCTGGAAACACCATATATTTT.

The chain employs TRBV6-1 and TRBJ1-5; possibly TRBD1 for D (5 bases). This CDR3 spans 17 amino acids. The V gene's germline CDR1 is MNHNS and CDR2 SASEGT. V was trimmed by 1 base and J by 2 bases, leaving 15 bases between them. The CDR3 nucleotides read TGTGCCAGCAGTGAAGGTTTTGGGAGGGGTGGCAATCAGCCCCAGCATTTT. Translation: CASSEGFGRGGNQPQHF.

This clone has only a few counts. The chain links TRBV4-1 to TRBJ1-5; D call uncertain. The CDR3 covers 15 residues. Trimming took 1 base from V and 5 from J, leaving 12 bases between them. The germline gives CDR1 MGHRA, CDR2 YSYEKL. The CDR3 coding sequence is TGCGCCAGCAGCCAAGTCGAGGGATTCCATCAGCCCCAGCATTTT. This sequence encodes CASSQVEGFHQPQHF.

CDR3: CASSPSGFNEKLFF. CDR3 DNA: TGTGCCAGCAGCCCCTCAGGGTTTAATGAAAAACTGTTTTTT. V usage is TRBV7-2 and J usage is TRBJ1-4; tentatively, D is TRBD1 (5 bases). The V and J ends lost 5 bases and 4 bases respectively, with 11 bases between them. Germline assignment: CDR1 SGHTA and CDR2 FQGNSA. The CDR3 is 14 residues long.

The V and J genes are TRBV14 and TRBJ2-5, with 7 nucleotides matching TRBD1. The J call is uncertain, as TRBJ2-7 better fits the DNA end. CDR3 size: 12 residues. Germline V lookup: CDR1 SGHDN, CDR2 FVKESK. CDR3 coding DNA: TGTGCCAGCAGGGCAGGGGGTGACGAGCAGTACTTC. Its translation is CASRAGGDEQYF.

This clone was detected only a few times. This chain links TRBV29-1 with TRBJ1-1; no definite D call. Per germline, CDR1 SQVTM and CDR2 ANQGSEA. The CDR3 sequence is 11 residues long. With 4 bases removed from V and 1 base from J, the gap between germline ends came to 4 bases. The CDR3 DNA reads TGCAGCGTTGGTTGGAACACTGAAGCTTTCTTT. Its translation: CSVGWNTEAFF.

This rearrangement joins TRBV10-1 to TRBJ2-5; no clear D. The CDR3 contains 15 residues. Between the trimmed V and J ends, which lost 3 bases and 5 bases, there was a span of 16 bases. Germline CDR1 reads WNHNN; CDR2 reads SYGVQD (reference sequence). Here the CDR3 reads CASSEGPRSWETQYF. The CDR3 region has the DNA TGCGCCAGCAGTGAAGGGCCCCGATCCTGGGAGACCCAGTACTTC.

The J gene is TRBJ2-1, the V gene TRBV4-3; D is perhaps TRBD1 or TRBD2 (7 bases each). The length of the CDR3 is 14 residues. The germline V gene encodes CDR1 LGHNA and CDR2 YSLEER. Trimming took off 4 bases at V and 8 bases at J, with 15 bases between the two ends. In DNA form, the CDR3 reads TGCGCCAGCAGCCGCGGCGCAGGGGGGGATGAGCAGTTCTTC. Translated: CASSRGAGGDEQFF.

This clone was recorded once. The gene calls are TRBV10-2 and TRBJ1-2; 12 bases line up with TRBD1. The CDR3 covers 21 residues. Trimming cost V 7 bases and J 8 bases; bases outside gene matches: 29. The germline gives CDR1 WSHSY, CDR2 SAAADI. The CDR3 loop reads CASTRNPARVPGQGALGGYTF. CDR3 coding DNA: TGCGCCAGCACCCGAAATCCCGCCCGGGTACCGGGACAGGGGGCTCTGGGGGGCTACACCTTC.

The chain employs TRBV28 and TRBJ2-7; possibly TRBD1 for D (6 bases). The germline CDR1 and CDR2 sequences are MDHEN and SYDVKM. V was pared by 4 bases and J by 5 bases, with 18 bases between. This CDR3 contains 15 residues. The CDR3 DNA is TGTGCCAGCAGTTCGCCCACAGGGTTCCTCCACGAGCAGTACTTC. Translation: CASSSPTGFLHEQYF.

V gene TRBV6-6 combines with J gene TRBJ2-7, with 7 bases aligning to TRBD2. The CDR3 is 14 residues long. Per germline, CDR1 MNHNY and CDR2 SVGAGI (reference sequence). Unmatched junction bases numbered 12, after V lost 7 bases and J lost 6 bases. This CDR3 is CASTVQPWGGEQYF. DNA of the CDR3: TGTGCCAGCACTGTACAGCCGTGGGGGGGCGAGCAGTACTTC.

This clone has just a few counts. The rearrangement links TRBV15 to TRBJ2-7; 8 bases fit TRBD1. The germline CDR1 and CDR2 sequences are LNHNV and YYDKDF (reference sequence). Trimming took 1 base from V and 6 from J; bases not matched to a gene: 11. This CDR3 has 16 amino acids. The CDR3 sequence is CATSRVFEGRGPEQYF. The DNA of the CDR3 is TGTGCCACCAGCAGAGTTTTTGAGGGCAGGGGGCCCGAGCAGTACTTC.

The gene calls are TRBV19 and TRBJ2-3, with D possibly being TRBD1 (5 bases). The V and J ends lost 6 bases and 1 base respectively, with 17 bases between them. CDR1 LNHDA and CDR2 SQIVND come from the germline V gene (reference sequence). This CDR3 contains 16 residues. In nucleotides, the CDR3 is TGTGCCAGTAGGGATCGAAGGGGATGGGGCACAGATACGCAGTATTTT. It is translated as CASRDRRGWGTDTQYF.